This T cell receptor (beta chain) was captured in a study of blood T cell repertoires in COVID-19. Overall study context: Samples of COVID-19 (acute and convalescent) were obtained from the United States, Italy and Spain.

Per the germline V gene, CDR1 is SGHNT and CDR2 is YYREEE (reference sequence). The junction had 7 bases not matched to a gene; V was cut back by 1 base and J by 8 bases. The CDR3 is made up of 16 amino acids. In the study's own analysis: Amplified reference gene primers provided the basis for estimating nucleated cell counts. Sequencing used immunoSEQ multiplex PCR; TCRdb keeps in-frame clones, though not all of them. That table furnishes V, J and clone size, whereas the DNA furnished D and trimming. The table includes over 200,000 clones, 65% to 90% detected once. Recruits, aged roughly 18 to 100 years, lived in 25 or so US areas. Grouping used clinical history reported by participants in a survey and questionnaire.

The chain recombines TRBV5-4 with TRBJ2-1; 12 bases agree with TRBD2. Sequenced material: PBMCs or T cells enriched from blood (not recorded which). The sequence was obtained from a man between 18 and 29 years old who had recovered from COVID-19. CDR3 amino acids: CASSLRLAGDQDEQFF. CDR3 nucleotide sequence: TGTGCCAGCAGCTTGAGACTAGCGGGGGATCAGGATGAGCAGTTCTTC.